The 18 T cell receptor beta chains given below trace back to one sample, sequenced in a study of cytomegalovirus exposure and HLA in healthy donors. The study ran its PCR with 60 Vbeta and 13 Jbeta primers. Here immunoSEQ multiplex PCR was the method, and the copy in TCRdb shows in-frame clones only, minus some. The sample consists of 130,000 or so clones, around 77% of them appearing once. The specimen was PBMCs. Every receptor here comes from a woman aged 60-70 years in good health and CMV-seronegative.

The chain is built from TRBV28 and TRBJ2-7; tentatively, D is TRBD2 (6 bases). V was shortened by 8 bases and J by 1 base, with 6 bases between the two germline ends. Germline V gives CDR1 MDHEN, CDR2 SYDVKM. CDR3 length: 11 residues. This CDR3 reads CASAGSYEQYF. The DNA of the CDR3 is TGTGCCAGCGCGGGATCCTACGAGCAGTACTTC.

This clone was observed once. This chain links TRBV9 with TRBJ2-5, with 9 bases aligning to TRBD1. With 3 bases clipped from V and 5 bases from J, the junction kept 5 bases outside the gene matches. Germline-derived CDR1 and CDR2 are SGDLS and YYNGEE. This CDR3 contains 14 residues. The CDR3 protein is CASSGEGQGETQYF. CDR3 sequence (DNA): TGTGCCAGCAGCGGCGAAGGACAGGGGGAGACCCAGTACTTC.

This clone was found once. The chain joins TRBV21-1 to TRBJ2-7; TRBD1 is the table's D call and was not checked against the DNA. TRBV21-1 is reported as a pseudogene. The CDR3 loop spans 14 amino acids. CDR3 bases: TGTGCCAGCAGCAAACCAGGGGGCAAGTACGAGCAGTACTTC. Translation gives CASSKPGGKYEQYF.

The V call is TRBV5-1, the J call TRBJ2-7; 7 bases are shared with TRBD2. The V segment lost 0 bases and the J segment 3 bases; nucleotides outside the gene matches: 3. The CDR3 is 14 residues long. CDR1 and CDR2 (germline): SGHRS, YFSETQ. CDR3 loop: CASSLAGTNYEQYF. The CDR3 coding sequence is TGCGCCAGCAGCTTGGCCGGGACTAACTACGAGCAGTACTTC.

The chain recombines TRBV5-8 with TRBJ2-5; TRBD2 is a possible D gene (6 bases). The CDR3 totals 14 residues. V lost 7 bases and J 0 bases, leaving 13 bases between the germline ends. Looked up from germline, CDR1 is SGHTS and CDR2 is YDEGEE. CDR3 bases: TGTGCCAGCTTTAGCGGACGCTACCAAGAGACCCAGTACTTC. Its protein product is CASFSGRYQETQYF.

This chain joins TRBV27 and TRBJ1-1; D unresolved. Trimming took off 2 bases at V and 6 bases at J, with 13 bases between the two ends. CDR1 is MNHEY, CDR2 SMNVEV, per germline (reference sequence). CDR3 length: 14 residues. In DNA form, the CDR3 reads TGTGCCAGCAGTTTAGGAGGGTTTGGGGCTGAAGCTTTCTTT. Its protein is CASSLGGFGAEAFF.

This clone has just a few counts. The rearrangement uses TRBV13 and TRBJ2-6; possibly TRBD2 for D (7 bases). Trimming left V 5 bases short and J 5 bases short, with 16 bases between. The germline gives CDR1 PRHDT, CDR2 FYEKMQ (reference sequence). The CDR3 totals 16 residues. For the CDR3, the DNA is TGTGCCAGCAGCCCCCGGGGGGCAGAGAGGGCCAACGTCCTGACTTTC. Translating gives CASSPRGAERANVLTF.

Here the CDR3 reads CASSQVLAGEETQYF. CDR3 DNA: TGTGCCAGCAGCCAGGTACTAGCGGGGGAAGAGACCCAGTACTTC. The chain joins TRBV4-2 to TRBJ2-5, with 11 positions matching TRBD2. Trimming at V came to 3 bases and at J to 3 bases, leaving 3 bases not matched to a gene. Germline CDR1 and CDR2: LGHNA and YNFKEQ. This CDR3 has 15 residues.

The rearrangement links TRBV19 to TRBJ2-2, with D possibly matching TRBD1 (5 bases). The CDR3 contains 14 residues. V lost 0 bases and J lost 11, with 13 bases in between. Germline V gene data show CDR1 as LNHDA and CDR2 as SQIVND (reference sequence). This CDR3 reads CASSIDRQPIELFF. CDR3 coding DNA: TGTGCCAGTAGTATAGATCGACAGCCCATAGAGCTGTTTTTT.

The chain combines TRBV19 with TRBJ1-1; 8 positions match TRBD1. This CDR3 comprises 12 residues. Germline V gene data show CDR1 as LNHDA and CDR2 as SQIVND (reference sequence). V was pared by 9 bases and J by 12 bases, with 12 bases of the junction left unmatched. For the CDR3, the DNA is TGTGCCAGCAGTTTTCAACAGGGGGATACTTTCTTT. It codes for CASSFQQGDTFF.

This sequence joins TRBV5-6 and TRBJ1-5; 8 bases agree with TRBD1. J was trimmed by 6 bases and V by 3 bases; bases with no gene match: 5. Germline CDR1 and CDR2: SGHDT and YYEEEE. The CDR3 spans 14 residues. The CDR3 DNA reads as TGTGCCAGCAGCTCTACAGGGGGTGGTCAGCCCCAGCATTTT. Its translation: CASSSTGGGQPQHF.

V usage is TRBV10-2 and J usage is TRBJ2-1; D remains ambiguous. Trimming took 6 bases from V and 9 from J, leaving 6 bases between them. The germline gives CDR1 WSHSY, CDR2 SAAADI. The CDR3 is 10 residues long. The CDR3, as DNA: TGCGCCAGCAGAGCTGGTGAGCAGTTCTTC. Its protein product is CASRAGEQFF.

This rearrangement joins TRBV28 to TRBJ1-5; 7 bases fit TRBD1. CDR1 is MDHEN, CDR2 SYDVKM, per germline. Trimming removed 6 bases from V and 3 bases from J; junction bases left unmatched: 11. The CDR3 is 16 amino acids. CDR3 protein: CASSLPDRVYNQPQHF. In DNA, the CDR3 is TGTGCCAGCAGCCTTCCCGACAGGGTTTACAATCAGCCCCAGCATTTT.

The J gene is TRBJ2-7, the V gene TRBV10-1, with 7 positions matching TRBD2. With 6 bases clipped from V and 11 bases from J, the junction kept 7 bases outside the gene matches. There are 11 residues in the CDR3. Germline loops: CDR1 WNHNN, CDR2 SYGVQD (reference sequence). The CDR3 loop is CASRRGFTKYF. Here the CDR3 DNA reads TGCGCCAGCAGGCGGGGGTTCACGAAGTACTTC.

The chain links TRBV5-1 to TRBJ1-2, with 9 bases that match TRBD1. Trimming at V came to 1 base and at J to 6 bases, leaving 7 bases not matched to a gene. The CDR3 covers 15 residues. Looked up from germline, CDR1 is SGHRS and CDR2 is YFSETQ. The CDR3: CASSLTGQGYHGYTF. In DNA form, the CDR3 reads TGCGCCAGCAGCTTGACGGGACAGGGATATCATGGCTACACCTTC.

The gene calls are TRBV4-1 and TRBJ2-1; no clear D gene. The germline CDR1 and CDR2 sequences are MGHRA and YSYEKL. Trimming pared 0 bases from V and 0 bases from J, leaving 15 bases between. The CDR3 covers 18 residues. CDR3 sequence reads: CASSQERPFGGSYNEQFF. The CDR3 DNA follows: TGCGCCAGCAGCCAAGAAAGGCCGTTTGGCGGCTCCTACAATGAGCAGTTCTTC.

This chain connects TRBV18 to TRBJ1-5; tentatively, D is TRBD1 (5 bases). The CDR3 has 14 amino acids. The V gene lost 1 base and the J gene lost 5 bases, with 9 bases spanning the gap. Germline loops: CDR1 KGHSH, CDR2 LQKENI. DNA for the CDR3: TGTGCCAGCTCACCACAGGGAGGGGATCAGCCCCAGCATTTT. Its protein is CASSPQGGDQPQHF.

V is TRBV4-1 and J is TRBJ1-1; weak D call: TRBD1 (5 bases). There are 13 residues in the CDR3. The V end was cut by 3 bases, the J end by 6 bases, with 11 bases between. The V gene's germline CDR1 is MGHRA and CDR2 YSYEKL. The CDR3: CASSHPGLSEAFF. CDR3 sequence (DNA): TGCGCCAGCAGCCACCCAGGGCTGTCTGAAGCTTTCTTT.